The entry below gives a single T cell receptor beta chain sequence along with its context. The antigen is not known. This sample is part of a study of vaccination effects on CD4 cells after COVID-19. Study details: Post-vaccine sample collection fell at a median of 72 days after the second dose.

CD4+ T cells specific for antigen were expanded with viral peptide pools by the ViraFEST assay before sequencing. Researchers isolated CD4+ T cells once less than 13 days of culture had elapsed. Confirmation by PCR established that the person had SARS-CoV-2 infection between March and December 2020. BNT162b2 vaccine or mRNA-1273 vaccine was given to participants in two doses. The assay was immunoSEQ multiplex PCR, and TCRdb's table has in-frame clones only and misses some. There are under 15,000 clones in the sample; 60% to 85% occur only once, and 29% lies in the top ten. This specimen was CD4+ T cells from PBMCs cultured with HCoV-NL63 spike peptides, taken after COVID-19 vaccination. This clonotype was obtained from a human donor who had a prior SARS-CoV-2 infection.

The CDR3 region has the DNA TGTGCCAGCAGCTTAGAAGGCTATGGCTACACCTTC. The encoded protein is CASSLEGYGYTF. The V and J genes are TRBV11-3 and TRBJ1-2; no definite D call. The CDR3 consists of 12 residues. Trimming shortened V by 0 bases and J by 4 bases, and 3 bases separated the two germline ends. From germline, CDR1 is SGHNT and CDR2 YENEEA.